This entry concerns a single T cell receptor beta chain. The sample comes from a study of beta chain features in type 1 diabetes. The germline CDR1 and CDR2 sequences are SEHNR and FQNEAQ (reference sequence). With 3 bases removed from V and 8 bases from J, the gap between germline ends came to 7 bases. This CDR3 comprises 11 residues. Isolated RNA was reverse transcribed in full, so expressed TCRB transcripts were sequenced. Measured with immunoSEQ multiplex PCR; TCRdb has only the in-frame clones, and not every one. The profile covers more than 30,000 clones, with around 60% appearing a single time and over 2% taken by the ten largest.

This clonotype originated in a woman aged 30 to 39 in good health. This rearrangement joins TRBV7-9 to TRBJ1-1; possibly TRBD1 for D (5 bases). The sample comprised Tregs from blood. The CDR3 DNA follows: TGTGCCAGCAGCTTCCAGGGCGAAGCTTTCTTT. This codes for CASSFQGEAFF.